One and the same sample provided the 7 T cell receptor beta chains below, sequenced in a study of T cell responses to AZD1222 COVID-19 vaccine. Clones were read by immunoSEQ multiplex PCR, and TCRdb kept only the in-frame ones, dropping some. The repertoire holds around 140,000 clones, with about 86% as singletons. Sequencing was performed on peripheral blood, taken 28 days after the second AZD1222 dose. All receptors come from an adult who received the AZD1222 COVID-19 vaccine.

In DNA form, the CDR3 reads TGTGCCACCAGTGATTTGTACAGGGCAATCAATGAGCAGTTCTTC. Translation gives CATSDLYRAINEQFF. The rearrangement links TRBV24-1 to TRBJ2-1; tentatively, D is TRBD1 (6 bases). In germline, CDR1 is KGHDR, CDR2 SFDVKD. The CDR3 is 15 residues long. V lost 0 bases and J lost 6, with 11 bases in between.

The rearrangement joins TRBV6-1 to TRBJ2-2; possibly TRBD1 or TRBD2 for D (7 bases each). Germline assignment: CDR1 MNHNS and CDR2 SASEGT. This CDR3 comprises 18 residues. Trimming shortened V by 3 bases and J by 4 bases, and 21 bases separated the two germline ends. The CDR3 DNA reads TGTGCCAGCAGTGACCCGACAGGGCTGGGGGGGACCACCGGGGAGCTGTTTTTT. This gives the protein CASSDPTGLGGTTGELFF.

The chain couples TRBV5-6 to TRBJ1-1, with a tentative D call TRBD1 (5 bases). The V gene lost 4 bases and the J gene lost 7 bases, with 11 bases spanning the gap. The CDR3 spans 12 residues. Germline-derived CDR1 and CDR2 are SGHDT and YYEEEE. CDR3 in DNA: TGTGCCAGCAGCCTGGAGGGGATTGAAGCTTTCTTT. Translated, it gives CASSLEGIEAFF.

The chain carries TRBV6-1 and TRBJ2-5; no reliable D call. Trimming removed 5 bases from V and 0 bases from J, with 7 bases in between. This CDR3 region has 13 residues. Germline V gives CDR1 MNHNS, CDR2 SASEGT. CDR3 loop: CASSPSYQETQYF. In nucleotides, the CDR3 is TGTGCCAGCAGTCCCAGTTACCAAGAGACCCAGTACTTC.

This chain connects TRBV7-6 to TRBJ2-7, with 9 bases matching TRBD2. CDR3 length: 15 amino acids. Germline V gives CDR1 SGHVS, CDR2 FNYEAQ. With 5 bases clipped from V and 5 bases from J, the junction kept 10 bases outside the gene matches. In DNA form, the CDR3 reads TGTGCCAGCAGCCCAGAAGCGGGAGGAAATGACGAGCAGTACTTC. Translation: CASSPEAGGNDEQYF.

V usage is TRBV5-6 and J usage is TRBJ1-1; D call uncertain. In germline, CDR1 is SGHDT, CDR2 YYEEEE. Trimming shortened V by 2 bases and J by 5 bases, and 13 bases separated the two germline ends. This CDR3 has 14 residues. The CDR3 DNA is TGTGCCAGCAGCTTAGGGAGGCAAAGGACTGAAGCTTTCTTT. This sequence encodes CASSLGRQRTEAFF. Supplemented by reference TRBV5-6 and TRBJ1-1, the full variable domain reads DAGVTQSPTHLIKTRGQQVTLRCSPKSGHDTVSWYQQALGQGPQFIFQYYEEEERQRGNFPDRFSGHQFPNYSSELNVNALLLGDSALYLCASSLGRQRTEAFFGQGTRLTVV.

The rearrangement uses TRBV11-2 and TRBJ2-3, with 11 bases identical to TRBD2. With 5 bases clipped from V and 4 bases from J, the junction kept 8 bases outside the gene matches. This CDR3 region has 16 residues. Per the germline V gene, CDR1 is SGHAT and CDR2 is FQNNGV. This CDR3 reads CASSPLTSGIPDTQYF. In DNA form, the CDR3 reads TGTGCCAGCAGCCCCTTGACTAGCGGGATTCCAGATACGCAGTATTTT.